This TCR beta chain was identified in a study of CD8 T cells in Susac syndrome. Study information: Of the sequenced Susac syndrome patients, 5 or 6 had active disease and eight or nine were in remission. When their blood was taken, patients with Susac syndrome were therapy-naive, taking corticosteroids, or taking intravenous immunoglobulin alone.

Reverse transcription of about 0.45 to 1 ug RNA was performed with random hexamers. The method of amplification for TCR beta CDR3 was immunoSEQ multiplex PCR, covering 54 Vbeta and 13 Jbeta. MiXCR, applied by TCRdb to the immunoSEQ multiplex PCR reads, yields one record per CDR3 protein. The repertoire holds some 110,000 distinct CDR3 sequences, approximately 94% seen once, with roughly 0.43% in the top ten. V was shortened by 8 bases and J by 0 bases, with 10 bases between the two germline ends. CDR3 length: 13 amino acids. CDR1 and CDR2 from the germline V gene are MGHRA and YSYEKL. The authors negatively isolated CD8+ and CD4+ T cells and FACS-enriched TEMRA cells.

The receptor was derived from a human donor with Susac syndrome. The specimen was CD8+ T cells from PBMCs. This chain joins TRBV4-1 and TRBJ1-1, with D hard to call. For the CDR3, the DNA is TGCGCCAGCGGAAGGACGGTGAACACTGAAGCTTTCTTT. As protein: CASGRTVNTEAFF.